Listed below are T cell receptor beta chains from one sample, sequenced in a study of cytomegalovirus exposure and HLA in healthy donors. Assay used: immunoSEQ multiplex PCR; TCRdb lists only in-frame clones, some missing. Counted here are roughly 70,000 clones, 85% to 95% occurring once; the ten biggest clones make up about 3%. Sequenced input: PBMCs. These receptors originate from a man between 18 and 29 years old in good health and CMV-seronegative. CDR3s include the opening cysteine and the closing phenylalanine or tryptophan. The D gene is left open where the match is weak. Part of the rows lack a size; the others show once, few, many or a class for expanded clones.

d_gene: TRBD1; abundance: .; j_gene: TRBJ2-5; v_gene: TRBV10-1; CDR3nt: TGCGCCAGCAGTCTACACTCAGGGGGCGCGAGGGAGACCCAGTACTTC; CDR3aa: CASSLHSGGARETQYF
d_gene: .; abundance: .; j_gene: TRBJ1-1; v_gene: TRBV7-9; CDR3nt: TGTGCCAGCAGCTCTCCAGGGTTAGAAGCTTTCTTT; CDR3aa: CASSSPGLEAFF
d_gene: .; abundance: once; j_gene: TRBJ1-2; v_gene: TRBV10-1; CDR3nt: TGCGCCAGCACGAAGACTAGACAAGGCTACACCTTC; CDR3aa: CASTKTRQGYTF
d_gene: .; abundance: .; j_gene: TRBJ2-1; v_gene: TRBV30; CDR3nt: TGTGCCTGGAGTGTCTACTTTAATGAGCAGTTCTTC; CDR3aa: CAWSVYFNEQFF
d_gene: TRBD1; abundance: .; j_gene: TRBJ2-1; v_gene: TRBV29-1; CDR3nt: TGCAGCGTTGAAGGCTGGGAGACAGGGGCCTACAATGAGCAGTTCTTC; CDR3aa: CSVEGWETGAYNEQFF
d_gene: TRBD1; abundance: once; j_gene: TRBJ2-7; v_gene: TRBV5-5; CDR3nt: TGTGCCAGCAGCTCCAGACAGGGAGTGCAGTACTTC; CDR3aa: CASSSRQGVQYF
d_gene: TRBD1; abundance: .; j_gene: TRBJ1-3; v_gene: TRBV30; CDR3nt: TGTGCCTGGAGTCCCGGGACAGTGACTGGAAACACCATATATTTT; CDR3aa: CAWSPGTVTGNTIYF
d_gene: TRBD1; abundance: few; j_gene: TRBJ1-2; v_gene: TRBV7-3; CDR3nt: TGTGCCAGCAGCCCAAACCGACAGGGGGCGTATGGCTACACCTTC; CDR3aa: CASSPNRQGAYGYTF
d_gene: .; abundance: .; j_gene: TRBJ2-2; v_gene: TRBV5-1; CDR3nt: TGCGCCAGCAGCTTGTGGGACACTTCCACCGGGGAGCTGTTTTTT; CDR3aa: CASSLWDTSTGELFF
d_gene: TRBD2; abundance: .; j_gene: TRBJ2-2; v_gene: TRBV11-2; CDR3nt: TGTGCCAGCAGCCCCCGGACTAGCTTGGCCGGGGAGCTGTTTTTT; CDR3aa: CASSPRTSLAGELFF
d_gene: .; abundance: .; j_gene: TRBJ1-1; v_gene: TRBV14; CDR3nt: TGTGCCAGCAGCCTTAGAATCACTGAAGCTTTCTTT; CDR3aa: CASSLRITEAFF
d_gene: .; abundance: .; j_gene: TRBJ1-3; v_gene: TRBV29-1; CDR3nt: TGCAGCGTTGATGCAGGGCCTGGAAACACCATATATTTT; CDR3aa: CSVDAGPGNTIYF
d_gene: .; abundance: .; j_gene: TRBJ1-1; v_gene: TRBV28; CDR3nt: TGTGCCAGCAGTTGGGGCGGCAACCGAGGAAACACTGAAGCTTTCTTT; CDR3aa: CASSWGGNRGNTEAFF
d_gene: .; abundance: once; j_gene: TRBJ2-7; v_gene: TRBV4-1; CDR3nt: TGCGCCAGCAGCCCAGATTTGGGTCGGGGGTTCTACGAGCAGTACTTC; CDR3aa: CASSPDLGRGFYEQYF
d_gene: .; abundance: .; j_gene: TRBJ1-3; v_gene: TRBV5-6; CDR3nt: TGTGCCAGCAGCGCGGGTTGGAGGACTACAGGAAACACCATATATTTT; CDR3aa: CASSAGWRTTGNTIYF
d_gene: .; abundance: .; j_gene: TRBJ2-3; v_gene: TRBV19; CDR3nt: TGTGCCAGTAGATCTCTCGGGAGCACAGATACGCAGTATTTT; CDR3aa: CASRSLGSTDTQYF
d_gene: TRBD2; abundance: .; j_gene: TRBJ2-3; v_gene: TRBV6-1; CDR3nt: TGTGCCAGCAGTGAGACTAGCGGGGGGCCAGATACGCAGTATTTT; CDR3aa: CASSETSGGPDTQYF
d_gene: .; abundance: .; j_gene: TRBJ1-1; v_gene: TRBV25-1; CDR3nt: TGTGCCAGCAGTGAGTACGGGGAAGCTTTCTTT; CDR3aa: CASSEYGEAFF
d_gene: TRBD1; abundance: .; j_gene: TRBJ1-4; v_gene: TRBV6-1; CDR3nt: TGTGCCAGCAGCAGAGGGACAGCGACTAATGAAAAACTGTTTTTT; CDR3aa: CASSRGTATNEKLFF
d_gene: .; abundance: .; j_gene: TRBJ1-3; v_gene: TRBV6-1; CDR3nt: TGTGCCAGCAGTAAGGGGTTGAGCTCTGGAAACACCATATATTTT; CDR3aa: CASSKGLSSGNTIYF
d_gene: .; abundance: .; j_gene: TRBJ2-2; v_gene: TRBV9; CDR3nt: TGTGCCAGCAGCGTAGTAGGAGGTTTTCTGTTTTTT; CDR3aa: CASSVVGGFLFF
d_gene: TRBD2; abundance: .; j_gene: TRBJ2-1; v_gene: TRBV5-4; CDR3nt: TGTGCCAGCAGCTTGGGAGGCAGGACTAGCGGGGATCCCGAGCAGTTCTTC; CDR3aa: CASSLGGRTSGDPEQFF
d_gene: TRBD1; abundance: .; j_gene: TRBJ2-2; v_gene: TRBV2; CDR3nt: TGTGCCAGCAGTTTTCGGACAGGGGAGGACGGGGAGCTGTTTTTT; CDR3aa: CASSFRTGEDGELFF
d_gene: TRBD1; abundance: .; j_gene: TRBJ1-2; v_gene: TRBV28; CDR3nt: TGTGCCAGCAGTTCCGGGACAGGGCTTTTCTATGGCTACACCTTC; CDR3aa: CASSSGTGLFYGYTF
d_gene: .; abundance: .; j_gene: TRBJ2-1; v_gene: TRBV19; CDR3nt: TGTGCCAGTAGTAGACTAGTATACAATGAGCAGTTCTTC; CDR3aa: CASSRLVYNEQFF
d_gene: .; abundance: .; j_gene: TRBJ1-2; v_gene: TRBV30; CDR3nt: TGTGCCTGGGTCAAAAGAACCACTGTCTTGGGCTCTGGCTACACCTTC; CDR3aa: CAWVKRTTVLGSGYTF
d_gene: .; abundance: .; j_gene: TRBJ1-4; v_gene: TRBV19; CDR3nt: TGTGCCAGTACTGACAGGCCAAATGAAAAACTGTTTTTT; CDR3aa: CASTDRPNEKLFF
d_gene: .; abundance: .; j_gene: TRBJ1-1; v_gene: TRBV30; CDR3nt: TGTGCCTGGGGGTCGGGAGATACTGAAGCTTTCTTT; CDR3aa: CAWGSGDTEAFF
d_gene: TRBD1; abundance: .; j_gene: TRBJ2-1; v_gene: TRBV6-6; CDR3nt: TGTGCCAGCAGTTCCTACAGGGGGATTGGCAATGAGCAGTTCTTC; CDR3aa: CASSSYRGIGNEQFF
d_gene: .; abundance: once; j_gene: TRBJ1-5; v_gene: TRBV19; CDR3nt: TGTGCCAGTAGTGACAACCGGGGTGGAAATCAGCCCCAGCATTTT; CDR3aa: CASSDNRGGNQPQHF
d_gene: TRBD2; abundance: .; j_gene: TRBJ2-7; v_gene: TRBV29-1; CDR3nt: TGCAGCGTTACCGGACTAGCCCCCTCTCCCGAGCAGTACTTC; CDR3aa: CSVTGLAPSPEQYF